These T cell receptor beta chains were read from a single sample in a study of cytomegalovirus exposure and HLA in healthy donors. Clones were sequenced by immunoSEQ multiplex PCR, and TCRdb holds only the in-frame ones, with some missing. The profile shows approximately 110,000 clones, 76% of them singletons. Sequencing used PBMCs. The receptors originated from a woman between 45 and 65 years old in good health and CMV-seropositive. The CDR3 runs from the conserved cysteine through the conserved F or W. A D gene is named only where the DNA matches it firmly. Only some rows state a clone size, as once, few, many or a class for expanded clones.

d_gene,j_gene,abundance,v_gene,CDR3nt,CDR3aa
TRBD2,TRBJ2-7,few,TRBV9,TGTGCCAGCAGCCCCCCCGGTAGCGGGAACCACGAGCAGTACTTC,CASSPPGSGNHEQYF
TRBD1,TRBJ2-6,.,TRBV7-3,TGTGCCAGCAGCCCCCGGGACAGCTTATTCTCTGGGGCCAACGTCCTGACTTTC,CASSPRDSLFSGANVLTF
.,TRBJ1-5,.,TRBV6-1,TGTGCCAGCAGGTACACGGGACACGATAATCAGCCCCAGCATTTT,CASRYTGHDNQPQHF
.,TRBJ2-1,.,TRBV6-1,TGTGCCAGCAGTGAGATGAGGGGACTTGGGAATGAGCAGTTCTTC,CASSEMRGLGNEQFF
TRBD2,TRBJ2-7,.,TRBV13,TGTGCCAGCAGCACCACCGGGACTAGGACGTACGAGCAGTACTTC,CASSTTGTRTYEQYF
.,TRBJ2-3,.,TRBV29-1,TGCAGCGTTGAGCCCGGGACAAAAGGGGATACGCAGTATTTT,CSVEPGTKGDTQYF
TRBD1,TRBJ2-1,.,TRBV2,TGTGCCAGCAGTGAGCTACAGGGGGCGGAGGAGCAGTTCTTC,CASSELQGAEEQFF
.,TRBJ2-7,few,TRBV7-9,TGTGCCAGCAGCCTGGGACAAGACTACGAGCAGTACTTC,CASSLGQDYEQYF
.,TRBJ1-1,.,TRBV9,TGTGCCAGCAGCCCCCGGGGGATGAACACTGAAGCTTTCTTT,CASSPRGMNTEAFF
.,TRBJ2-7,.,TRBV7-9,TGTGCCAGCAGCACTCCGACCGGCAGGGATCACGAGCAGTACTTC,CASSTPTGRDHEQYF
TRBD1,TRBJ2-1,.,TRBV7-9,TGTGCCAGCAGCCTACTGGGACAGGGGAATGAGCAGTTCTTC,CASSLLGQGNEQFF
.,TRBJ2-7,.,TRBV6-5,TGTGCCAGCACTGCCCAAACGGGGTACGAGCAGTACTTC,CASTAQTGYEQYF
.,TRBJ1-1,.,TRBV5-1,TGCGCCAGCAGCTTAACACGGGGAGGGCACACTGAAGCTTTCTTT,CASSLTRGGHTEAFF
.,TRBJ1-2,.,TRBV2,TGTGCCAGCAGTGAGAGACAGAATGGCTACACCTTC,CASSERQNGYTF
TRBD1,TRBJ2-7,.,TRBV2,TGTGCCACTCAGACAGGGTTCGACGAGCAGTACTTC,CATQTGFDEQYF
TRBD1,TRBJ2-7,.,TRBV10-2,TGCGCCAGCAGGCCCGGGACAGGAACCTACGAGCAGTACTTC,CASRPGTGTYEQYF
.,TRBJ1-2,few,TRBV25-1,TGTGCCAGCAGTGGCCTGGGGAGCAGCTACACCTTC,CASSGLGSSYTF
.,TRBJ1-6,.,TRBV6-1,TGTGCCAGCAGTGATGAGGCGGATTCACCCCTCCACTTT,CASSDEADSPLHF
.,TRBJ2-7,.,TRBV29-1,TGCAGCGTTGCACGCAGGCTGACCTACGAGCAGTACTTC,CSVARRLTYEQYF
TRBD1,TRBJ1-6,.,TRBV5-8,TGTGCCAGCAGCAAGGACAGGGGAACTCGCAATTCACCCCTCCACTTT,CASSKDRGTRNSPLHF
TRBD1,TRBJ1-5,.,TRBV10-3,TGTGCCATCAAACAGGGGTTGGGTAATCAGCCCCAGCATTTT,CAIKQGLGNQPQHF
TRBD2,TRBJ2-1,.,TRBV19,TGTGCCAGTAGTATGATCGGGAGGGCCAGGAATGAGCAGTTCTTC,CASSMIGRARNEQFF
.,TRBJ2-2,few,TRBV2,TGTGCCAGCAGTGAATCGACAGGGAACACCGGGGAGCTGTTTTTT,CASSESTGNTGELFF
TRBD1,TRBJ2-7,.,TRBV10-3,TGTGCCATCAGTGAGTGGGGGACAGGGGGCTACGAGCAGTACTTC,CAISEWGTGGYEQYF
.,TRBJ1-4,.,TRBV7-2,TGTGCCAGCAGCTTATACGGGTGGAATGAAAAACTGTTTTTT,CASSLYGWNEKLFF
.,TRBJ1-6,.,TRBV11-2,TGTGCCAGCAGCTTAGGCGTTCATAATTCACCCCTCCACTTT,CASSLGVHNSPLHF
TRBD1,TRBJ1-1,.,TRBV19,TGTGCCAGTAGTATGGGCCCGGGACAGGTGAACACTGAAGCTTTCTTT,CASSMGPGQVNTEAFF
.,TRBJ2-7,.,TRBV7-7,TGTGCTAGCAGCCTCCTGGCAGGCCACGAGCAGTACTTC,CASSLLAGHEQYF
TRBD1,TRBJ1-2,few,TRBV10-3,TGTGCCATCAGCCTAACAGGGGGCAACTATGGCTACACCTTC,CAISLTGGNYGYTF
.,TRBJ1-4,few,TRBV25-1,TGTGCCAGCAGCAGGGTTGCAACTAATGAAAAACTGTTTTTT,CASSRVATNEKLFF
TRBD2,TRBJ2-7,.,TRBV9,TGTGCCAGCCAGCCGGGGCTAGCGGGAAGCGAGCAGTACTTC,CASQPGLAGSEQYF
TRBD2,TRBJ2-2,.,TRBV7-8,TGTGCCAGCAGCTTAGGTAGCGGGGGCTTATTAACCGGGGAGCTGTTTTTT,CASSLGSGGLLTGELFF
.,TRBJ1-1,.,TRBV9,TGTGCCAGCAGCGTAGCGGGGAACACTGAAGCTTTCTTT,CASSVAGNTEAFF
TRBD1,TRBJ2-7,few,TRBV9,TGTGCCAGCAGCCTGACAGGGGCTAACTACGAGCAGTACTTC,CASSLTGANYEQYF
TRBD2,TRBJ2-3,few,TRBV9,TGTGCCAGCAGCACGACTAGCGGGAGAACAGATACGCAGTATTTT,CASSTTSGRTDTQYF
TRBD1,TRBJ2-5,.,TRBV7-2,TGTGCCAGCAGCTCACCGGGACAGGGTATAGAGACCCAGTACTTC,CASSSPGQGIETQYF
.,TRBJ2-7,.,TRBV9,TGTGCCAGCAGCGTCTCGTACAACTCCTACGAGCAGTACTTC,CASSVSYNSYEQYF
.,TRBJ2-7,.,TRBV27,TGTGCCAGCAGTGCTCGGACTGATTACGAGCAGTACTTC,CASSARTDYEQYF
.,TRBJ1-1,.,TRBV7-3,TGTGCCAGCAGCTCCCAGGCGGGCGGTGTCACTGAAGCTTTCTTT,CASSSQAGGVTEAFF
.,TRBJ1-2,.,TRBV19,TGTGCCAGTAGCGATCAGGTTGCTTGGGATGGCTACACCTTC,CASSDQVAWDGYTF
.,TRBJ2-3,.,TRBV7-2,TGTGCCAGCAGCTTGGGGGGGGCGAAAATGGATACGCAGTATTTT,CASSLGGAKMDTQYF
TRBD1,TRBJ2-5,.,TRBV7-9,TGTGCCAGCAGCTTAGGGACAGGGGTTGAGACCCAGTACTTC,CASSLGTGVETQYF
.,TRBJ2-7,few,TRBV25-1,TGTGCCAGCAGTGAAGGCCCCTACGAGCAGTACTTC,CASSEGPYEQYF
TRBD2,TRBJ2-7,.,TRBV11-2,TGTGCCAGCAGCTTAGCTATAGCGGGCCCCTACGAGCAGTACTTC,CASSLAIAGPYEQYF